This TCR beta chain stems from a study of regulatory T cells in long-lasting Graves disease. The CDR3 length is 15 residues. V was pared by 4 bases and J by 5 bases, with 11 bases of the junction left unmatched. Whole-study findings and limits: Patients with persistent Graves' had lower TCR diversity than newly diagnosed patients. Between persistent patients, about 2,800 public clonotypes were shared, exceeding the approximately 900 shared between new patients. Persistent disease showed a preference for TRBV28, TRBJ1-2 and TRBJ2-5. Small sample size may have lowered accuracy.

Sequencing libraries for TCR beta were prepared with iRepertoire HTBI primers and Arm-PCR of CDR3 regions. One entry per CDR3 protein, called by TCRdb with MiXCR from the multiplex PCR reads. The sample records 500,000 to 800,000 distinct CDR3 sequences, about 32% being singletons. Stated time point: persistent/refractory GD, antithyroid drugs over 5 years with positive TRAb. PBMC RNA served as the TCR library source. This clonotype showed up many times. Its antigen is as yet unknown. This receptor was obtained from a female donor with Graves disease. The starting material was peripheral blood mononuclear cells (PBMCs), obtained when the disease was refractory, from a patient treated with antithyroid drugs. The rearrangement joins TRBV12-3 or TRBV12-4 to TRBJ2-7; 7 bases align to TRBD1. The CDR3 region is CASSSSDRRLDEQYF. The DNA of the CDR3 is TGTGCCAGCAGTTCGTCGGACAGGAGGTTGGACGAGCAGTACTTC.